These 5 T cell receptor beta chains were all obtained from the same sample, sequenced in a study of cytomegalovirus exposure and HLA in healthy donors. The PCR employed 60 Vbeta primers together with 13 Jbeta primers. Generated by immunoSEQ multiplex PCR, the TCRdb table keeps only in-frame clones and is missing some. The data contain about 170,000 clones, roughly 86% of them singletons. Sequencing was carried out using PBMCs. The receptor source for this set is a girl aged 5-17 years in good health and CMV-seropositive.

The rearrangement links TRBV9 to TRBJ2-1; TRBD1 matches at 10 bases. Germline V gene sequence: CDR1 SGDLS, CDR2 YYNGEE. Germline trimming cut 3 bases from V and 3 bases from J; bases unmatched to any gene: 3. The CDR3 sequence is 15 residues long. The CDR3 protein is CASSAGTGDYNEQFF. Here the CDR3 DNA reads TGTGCCAGCAGCGCCGGGACAGGGGACTACAATGAGCAGTTCTTC. The whole variable domain, remainder taken from reference TRBV9 and TRBJ2-1, is DSGVTQTPKHLITATGQRVTLRCSPRSGDLSVYWYQQSLDQGLQFLIQYYNGEERAKGNILERFSAQQFPDLHSELNLSSLELGDSALYFCASSAGTGDYNEQFFGPGTRLTVL.

The rearrangement uses TRBV19 and TRBJ1-5; TRBD1 agrees at 9 bases. The CDR3 covers 14 residues. Losses at the gene ends were 5 bases for V and 7 bases for J; bases not matched to a gene: 6. CDR1 is LNHDA and CDR2 is SQIVND in the germline V gene (reference sequence). The CDR3 DNA follows: TGTGCCAGTAGTGCTGGGACAGGGTGGCAGCCCCAGCATTTT. Its protein is CASSAGTGWQPQHF.

This rearrangement joins TRBV7-2 to TRBJ1-5; no clear D. The CDR3 sequence is 14 residues long. Germline-derived CDR1 and CDR2 are SGHTA and FQGNSA. Trimming took off 5 bases at V and 4 bases at J, with 12 bases between the two ends. CDR3 nucleotides: TGTGCCAGCAGCCTCATTCGGGTTAATCAGCCCCAGCATTTT. Translation gives CASSLIRVNQPQHF.

V is TRBV29-1 and J is TRBJ1-3; D is undetermined. The CDR3 totals 13 residues. Germline V gene lookup returns CDR1 SQVTM and CDR2 ANQGSEA. Deletions cut 5 bases from V and 2 bases from J, with 10 bases between. For the CDR3, the DNA is TGCAGCGTTCGCCAGGCCACTGGAAACACCATATATTTT. Amino acid sequence: CSVRQATGNTIYF.

The chain combines TRBV7-9 with TRBJ1-3; D possibly corresponds to TRBD1 (5 bases). CDR1 is SEHNR, CDR2 FQNEAQ, per germline (reference sequence). The CDR3 runs 17 residues. V dropped 4 bases and J dropped 0 bases, with 16 bases sitting between them. CDR3 sequence reads: CASSSSTVPYSGNTIYF. As DNA, the CDR3 is TGTGCCAGCAGCTCTTCGACAGTCCCATACTCTGGAAACACCATATATTTT.